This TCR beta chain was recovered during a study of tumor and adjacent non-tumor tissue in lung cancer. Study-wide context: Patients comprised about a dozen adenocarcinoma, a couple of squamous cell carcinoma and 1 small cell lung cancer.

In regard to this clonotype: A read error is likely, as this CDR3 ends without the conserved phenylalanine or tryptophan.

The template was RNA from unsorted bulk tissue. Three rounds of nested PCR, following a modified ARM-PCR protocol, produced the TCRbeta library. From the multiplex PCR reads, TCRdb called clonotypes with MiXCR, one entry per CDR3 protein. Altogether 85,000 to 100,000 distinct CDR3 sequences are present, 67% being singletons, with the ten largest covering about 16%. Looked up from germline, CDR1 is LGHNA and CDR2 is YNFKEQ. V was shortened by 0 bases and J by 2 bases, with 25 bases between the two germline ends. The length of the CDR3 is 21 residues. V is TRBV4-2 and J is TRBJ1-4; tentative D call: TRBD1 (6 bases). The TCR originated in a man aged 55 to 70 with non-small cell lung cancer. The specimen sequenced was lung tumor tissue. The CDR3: CASSQERRGTRAGSTNEKLFY. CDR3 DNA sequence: TGTGCCAGCAGCCAAGAACGACGGGGGACACGCGCGGGGAGTACTAATGAAAAACTGTTTTAT.